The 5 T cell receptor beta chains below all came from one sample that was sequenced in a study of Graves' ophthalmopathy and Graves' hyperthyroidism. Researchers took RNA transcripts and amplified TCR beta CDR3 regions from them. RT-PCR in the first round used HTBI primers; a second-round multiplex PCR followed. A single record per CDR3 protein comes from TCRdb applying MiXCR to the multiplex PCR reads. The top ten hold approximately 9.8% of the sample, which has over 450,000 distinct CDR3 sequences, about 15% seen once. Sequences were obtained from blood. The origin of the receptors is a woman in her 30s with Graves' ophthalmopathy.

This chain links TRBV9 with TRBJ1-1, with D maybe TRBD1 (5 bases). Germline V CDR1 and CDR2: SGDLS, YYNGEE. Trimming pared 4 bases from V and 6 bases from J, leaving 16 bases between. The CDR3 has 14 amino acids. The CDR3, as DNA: TGTGCCAGCAGCCCTAACACGTGGGGCTCTGAAGCTTTCTTT. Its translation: CASSPNTWGSEAFF.

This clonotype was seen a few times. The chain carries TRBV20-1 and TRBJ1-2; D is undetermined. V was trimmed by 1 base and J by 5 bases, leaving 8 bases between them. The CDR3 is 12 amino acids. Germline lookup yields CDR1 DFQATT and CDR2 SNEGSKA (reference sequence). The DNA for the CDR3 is TGCAGTGCTAGAGGGGAAGGGTATGGCTACACCTTC. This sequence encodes CSARGEGYGYTF.

The CDR3: CASNTPSGGPYEQYF. In DNA, the CDR3 is TGTGCCAGCAACACCCCTAGCGGGGGCCCCTACGAGCAGTACTTC. This chain uses TRBV7-9 with TRBJ2-7, with 10 nucleotides matching TRBD2. With 7 bases clipped from V and 2 bases from J, the junction kept 8 bases outside the gene matches. The CDR3 runs to 15 residues. CDR1 is SEHNR, CDR2 FQNEAQ, per germline (reference sequence).

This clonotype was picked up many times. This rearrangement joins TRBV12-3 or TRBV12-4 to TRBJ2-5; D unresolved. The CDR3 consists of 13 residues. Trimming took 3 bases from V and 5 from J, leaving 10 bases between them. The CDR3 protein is CASSFSNPETQYF. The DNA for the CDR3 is TGTGCCAGCAGTTTTTCAAACCCCGAGACCCAGTACTTC.

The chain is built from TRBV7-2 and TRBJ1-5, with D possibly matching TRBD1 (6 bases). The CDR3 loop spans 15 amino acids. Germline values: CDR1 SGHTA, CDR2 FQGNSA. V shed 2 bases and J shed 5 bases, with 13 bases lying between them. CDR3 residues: CASSLWQGRDQPQHF. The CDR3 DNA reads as TGTGCCAGCAGCTTATGGCAGGGGCGTGATCAGCCCCAGCATTTT.